This record looks at one TCR beta chain sequence and its context. The target antigen is unknown. The length of the CDR3 is 15 residues. V lost 3 bases to trimming and J lost 2 bases, with 14 bases between them. Germline V CDR1 and CDR2: MNHEY, SVGAGI. Unique molecular identifiers were affixed to single, distinct cDNA molecules. A single record per CDR3 protein comes from TCRdb applying MiXCR to the 5' RACE reads. The sample records 65,000 to 85,000 distinct CDR3 sequences, about 16% being singletons. The sample is drawn from a study of early T cells in non-severe SARS-CoV-2 infection. Looking at the study overall: Unpaired chains resulted from sequencing bulk RNA of unsorted whole blood. Whole-study results and caveats: Clonotype matching in VDJdb favored anti-spike CD8 responses and did not capture private and CD4 specificities.

The source is an adult who was a healthcare worker with PCR-confirmed SARS-CoV-2 infection or an uninfected control (not recorded which). The rearrangement joins TRBV6-5 to TRBJ2-7; D is possibly TRBD1 or TRBD2 (5 bases each). Sequenced sample: whole blood. CDR3 amino acids: CASSYGSGSTYEQYF. CDR3 sequence (DNA): TGTGCCAGCAGTTATGGGTCAGGGAGCACCTACGAGCAGTACTTC.